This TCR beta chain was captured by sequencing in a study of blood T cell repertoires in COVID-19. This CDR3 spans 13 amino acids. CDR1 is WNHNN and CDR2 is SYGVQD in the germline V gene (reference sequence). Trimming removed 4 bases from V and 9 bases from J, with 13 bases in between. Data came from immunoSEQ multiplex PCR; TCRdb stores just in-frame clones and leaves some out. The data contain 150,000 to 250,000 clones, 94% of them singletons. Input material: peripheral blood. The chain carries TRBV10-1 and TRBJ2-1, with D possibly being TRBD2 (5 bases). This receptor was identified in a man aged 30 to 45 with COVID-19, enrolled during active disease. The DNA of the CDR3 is TGCGCCAGCAGTGCGGCAGTACTAGGTGAGCAGTTCTTC. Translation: CASSAAVLGEQFF.